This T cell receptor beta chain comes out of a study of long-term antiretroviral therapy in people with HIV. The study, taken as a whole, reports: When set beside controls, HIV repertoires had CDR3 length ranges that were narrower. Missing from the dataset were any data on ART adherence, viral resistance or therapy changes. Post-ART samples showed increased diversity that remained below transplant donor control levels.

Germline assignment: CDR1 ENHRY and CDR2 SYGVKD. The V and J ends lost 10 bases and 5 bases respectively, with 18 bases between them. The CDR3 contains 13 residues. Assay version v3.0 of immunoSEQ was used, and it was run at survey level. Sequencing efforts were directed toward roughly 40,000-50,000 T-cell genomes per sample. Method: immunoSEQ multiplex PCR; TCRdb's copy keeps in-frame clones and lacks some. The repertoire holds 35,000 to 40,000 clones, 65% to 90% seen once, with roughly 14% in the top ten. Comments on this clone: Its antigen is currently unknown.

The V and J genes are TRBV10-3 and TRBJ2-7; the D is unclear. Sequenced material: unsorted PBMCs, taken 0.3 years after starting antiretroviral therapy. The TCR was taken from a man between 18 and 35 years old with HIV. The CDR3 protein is CATGPVPWNEQYF. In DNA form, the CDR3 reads TGTGCCACCGGACCCGTCCCTTGGAACGAGCAGTACTTC.